This TCR beta chain came from a study of blood T cell repertoires in COVID-19. Turning to the study itself: Sources were T cells, B-cell-depleted T cells, or PBMCs; the material itself was cDNA or gDNA.

This CDR3 is built from 14 residues. Germline V gene sequence: CDR1 ENHRY, CDR2 SYGVKD. V lost 11 bases and J lost 3; bases outside the gene matches: 5. Repertoires were generated with immunoSEQ multiplex PCR, while TCRdb's copy carries only in-frame clones and drops some. The sample contains approximately 350,000 clones, roughly 90% of which appear only once. This chain links TRBV10-3 with TRBJ2-3; 13 bases line up with TRBD2. The receptor comes from a woman in her thirties with COVID-19, enrolled during active disease. The sample consisted of peripheral blood. DNA of the CDR3: TGTGCCGTCACTAGCGGGGGGGCGACAGATACGCAGTATTTT. Translating it yields CAVTSGGATDTQYF.